Below are 16 T cell receptor beta chains sequenced from a single sample in a study of vaccination effects on CD4 cells after COVID-19. The table came from immunoSEQ multiplex PCR; TCRdb's copy has only in-frame clones and leaves some out. The table records 70,000 to 85,000 clones, around 81% of them present only once. Antigen-specific CD4+ T cells expanded by the ViraFEST assay with viral peptide pools were then sequenced. The culture ran for nine to ten days, and then CD4+ T cells were isolated. All participants had two doses of either the BNT162b2 or mRNA-1273 vaccine. No antigens are known for them. The material was CD4+ T cells from PBMCs cultured with HCoV-229E spike peptides, obtained after COVID-19 vaccination. The receptors were gathered from a human donor who received a COVID-19 vaccine.

V and J are TRBV5-1 and TRBJ1-1, with a tentative D call TRBD1 (5 bases). The CDR3 totals 14 residues. V gave up 1 base and J gave up 5 bases, with 12 bases separating them. Germline V gives CDR1 SGHRS, CDR2 YFSETQ. The CDR3 DNA reads as TGCGCCAGCAGCTTGACTGGGGGGATAACTGAAGCTTTCTTT. This gives the protein CASSLTGGITEAFF.

This clone was counted a single time. The rearrangement uses TRBV5-1 and TRBJ1-1; D remains unclear. There are 13 residues in the CDR3. Trimming removed 7 bases at V and 0 bases at J, with 10 bases between. Germline V gene lookup returns CDR1 SGHRS and CDR2 YFSETQ. The CDR3 DNA sequence: TGCGCCAGCGGACCATCAGTGAACACTGAAGCTTTCTTT. It is translated as CASGPSVNTEAFF. Full variable domain (missing parts from reference TRBV5-1 and TRBJ1-1): KAGVTQTPRYLIKTRGQQVTLSCSPISGHRSVSWYQQTPGQGLQFLFEYFSETQRNKGNFPGRFSGRQFSNSRSEMNVSTLELGDSALYLCASGPSVNTEAFFGQGTRLTVV.

This clone appeared a few times. The chain is built from TRBV24-1 and TRBJ2-5; D tentatively fits TRBD1 or TRBD2 (7 bases each). The V end lost 7 bases, the J end lost 4 bases, and 12 bases lay between the germline ends. The CDR3 loop spans 13 amino acids. CDR1 and CDR2 (germline): KGHDR, SFDVKD. The CDR3 sequence is CATSRGGGETQYF. CDR3 bases: TGTGCCACCAGCAGGGGGGGAGGAGAGACCCAGTACTTC.

The chain employs TRBV9 and TRBJ1-2, with 7 bases fitting TRBD1. The CDR3 runs 14 residues. V was clipped by 0 bases and J by 2 bases; unmatched bases: 1. From germline, CDR1 is SGDLS and CDR2 YYNGEE. CDR3 sequence: CASSVATGNYGYTF. The CDR3 nucleotides are TGTGCCAGCAGCGTAGCGACAGGGAACTATGGCTACACCTTC.

The DNA for the CDR3 is TGCGCCAGCAGCCTATCGGTAGGGTCCCCCGATGAAAAACTGTTTTTT. Translating gives CASSLSVGSPDEKLFF. The rearrangement joins TRBV4-3 to TRBJ1-4; no clear D gene. Germline V gene sequence: CDR1 LGHNA, CDR2 YSLEER. V lost 4 bases and J lost 6, with 18 bases in between. The CDR3 is 16 residues long.

The chain uses TRBV19 and TRBJ1-1, with TRBD1 identical over 7 bases. The V gene end was trimmed by 8 bases and the J gene end by 0 bases; junction bases not matched to a gene: 18. The germline CDR1 and CDR2 sequences are LNHDA and SQIVND (reference sequence). This CDR3 has 18 residues. In DNA form, the CDR3 reads TGTGCCAGTTCCACCGTGGGACAGACAAACCGGATGAACACTGAAGCTTTCTTT. Its protein is CASSTVGQTNRMNTEAFF. The whole variable domain, remainder taken from reference TRBV19 and TRBJ1-1, is DGGITQSPKYLFRKEGQNVTLSCEQNLNHDAMYWYRQDPGQGLRLIYYSQIVNDFQKGDIAEGYSVSREKKESFPLTVTSAQKNPTAFYLCASSTVGQTNRMNTEAFFGQGTRLTVV.

V is TRBV9 and J is TRBJ2-5, with D perhaps matching TRBD2 (7 bases). CDR1 and CDR2 from the germline V gene are SGDLS and YYNGEE. V was cut by 1 base and J by 4 bases, with 11 bases left in between. The CDR3 runs 14 residues. The CDR3 loop is CASSVLGGPETQYF. CDR3 sequence (DNA): TGTGCCAGCAGCGTATTGGGGGGGCCAGAGACCCAGTACTTC.

The rearrangement uses TRBV6-5 and TRBJ1-1; D ambiguous. This CDR3 has 14 residues. From germline, CDR1 is MNHEY and CDR2 SVGAGI. Trimming shortened V by 0 bases and J by 1 base, and 6 bases separated the two germline ends. The CDR3 loop is CASSYSAGNTEAFF. CDR3 nucleotide sequence: TGTGCCAGCAGTTACTCCGCTGGGAACACTGAAGCTTTCTTT.

The V and J genes are TRBV5-1 and TRBJ2-2; 8 bases agree with TRBD2. CDR1 and CDR2 (germline): SGHRS, YFSETQ. J lost 3 bases, V lost 7 bases, and 11 bases had no gene match. This CDR3 contains 16 residues. The CDR3 spells CASGPQRGRDTGELFF. The CDR3, as DNA: TGCGCCAGCGGACCTCAGCGGGGGAGGGACACCGGGGAGCTGTTTTTT.

The chain joins TRBV7-2 to TRBJ2-1; TRBD2 agrees at 13 bases. V was clipped by 10 bases and J by 2 bases; unmatched bases: 14. This CDR3 has 18 amino acids. Germline lookup yields CDR1 SGHTA and CDR2 FQGNSA. The CDR3 bases are TGTGCCACCGGGCTAGGACTAGCGGGGGCTGGGGCCTACAATGAGCAGTTCTTC. Translating it yields CATGLGLAGAGAYNEQFF.

DNA of the CDR3: TGTGCCAGCAGCCGTGTACATGTCGACAGCCAACACACCGGGGAGCTGTTTTTT. Translating it yields CASSRVHVDSQHTGELFF. The chain employs TRBV5-4 and TRBJ2-2; TRBD1 might be the D (5 bases). V lost 4 bases to trimming and J lost 3 bases, with 22 bases between them. This CDR3 has 18 amino acids. Germline CDR1 SGHNT, CDR2 YYREEE (reference sequence).

The chain is built from TRBV5-1 and TRBJ2-3, with a possible D match to TRBD2 (6 bases). Germline V gives CDR1 SGHRS, CDR2 YFSETQ. The CDR3 runs to 13 residues. Deletions cut 0 bases from V and 6 bases from J, with 8 bases between. CDR3 protein: CASSLAGEDTQYF. CDR3 sequence (DNA): TGCGCCAGCAGCTTGGCGGGGGAGGATACGCAGTATTTT.

The V call is TRBV6-5, the J call TRBJ2-7; tentatively, D is TRBD1 (5 bases). The germline gives CDR1 MNHEY, CDR2 SVGAGI. The CDR3 covers 13 residues. Trimming removed 6 bases from V and 1 base from J, with 10 bases in between. The chain's CDR3 is CASRVDMSYEQYV. The CDR3, as DNA: TGTGCCAGCAGAGTGGACATGTCCTACGAGCAGTACGTC.

The chain links TRBV5-1 to TRBJ2-6, with 9 bases that match TRBD1. Germline V gene data show CDR1 as SGHRS and CDR2 as YFSETQ. V was pared by 4 bases and J by 0 bases, with 8 bases of the junction left unmatched. This CDR3 has 18 amino acids. CDR3 nucleotide sequence: TGCGCCAGCAGCACATCCGGGACAGGGAACTCTGGGGCCAACGTCCTGACTTTC. Its protein product is CASSTSGTGNSGANVLTF.

The chain recombines TRBV6-1 with TRBJ2-2; D is ambiguous. Germline-derived CDR1 and CDR2 are MNHNS and SASEGT. This CDR3 has 14 amino acids. V was clipped by 3 bases and J by 0 bases, with 5 bases between them. CDR3 protein: CASSDRPNTGELFF. In DNA, the CDR3 is TGTGCCAGCAGTGACAGGCCGAACACCGGGGAGCTGTTTTTT.

In its sample, this clone was seen a few times. V gene TRBV19 combines with J gene TRBJ1-2; the D is unclear. The CDR3 contains 17 residues. CDR1 is LNHDA, CDR2 SQIVND, per germline (reference sequence). The V and J ends lost 9 bases and 0 bases respectively, with 23 bases between them. This CDR3 is CASLKTGRGLANYGYTF. Here the CDR3 DNA reads TGTGCCAGCTTAAAAACGGGTCGAGGACTAGCTAACTATGGCTACACCTTC.